A selection of T cell receptor beta chains follows, all from one sample in a study of blood T cell repertoires in COVID-19. Clones were sequenced by immunoSEQ multiplex PCR, and TCRdb holds only the in-frame ones, with some missing. The sample has approximately 250,000 clones; around 93% are singletons. Sequenced sample: PBMCs or T cells enriched from blood (not recorded which). These receptors were obtained from a middle-aged man who had been exposed to COVID-19. The CDR3 runs from the conserved cysteine through the conserved F or W. A D gene is named only where the DNA matches it firmly. Clone size appears in some rows only: once, few, many, or a class for an expanded clone.

J gene: TRBJ2-1; clone size: .; D gene: .; V gene: TRBV6-2/TRBV6-3; CDR3 DNA: TGTGCCAGCAGCCCTAGGGAGGGGACAACCTACAATGAGCAGTTCTTC; CDR3 protein: CASSPREGTTYNEQFF
J gene: TRBJ1-1; clone size: once; D gene: TRBD1; V gene: TRBV7-2; CDR3 DNA: TGTGCCAGCAGCCCTTGGACAGGAGAGATGAGCACTGAAGCTTTCTTT; CDR3 protein: CASSPWTGEMSTEAFF
J gene: TRBJ2-7; clone size: .; D gene: TRBD2; V gene: TRBV5-6; CDR3 DNA: TGTGCCAGCAGCCAGGGACTAGCGGGACAATCCTACGAGCAGTACTTC; CDR3 protein: CASSQGLAGQSYEQYF
J gene: TRBJ1-2; clone size: .; D gene: TRBD1; V gene: TRBV18; CDR3 DNA: TGTGCCAGCTCAGTACGGACAGGGAGAAACTATGGCTACACCTTC; CDR3 protein: CASSVRTGRNYGYTF
J gene: TRBJ2-1; clone size: .; D gene: .; V gene: TRBV9; CDR3 DNA: TGTGCCAGCAGCGCGGGTAGCTCCTACAATGAGCAGTTCTTC; CDR3 protein: CASSAGSSYNEQFF
J gene: TRBJ2-2; clone size: .; D gene: .; V gene: TRBV6-2/TRBV6-3; CDR3 DNA: TGTGCCAGCAGCCTTCCTCCAGGGTTGGAGAACACCGGGGAGCTGTTTTTT; CDR3 protein: CASSLPPGLENTGELFF
J gene: TRBJ2-2; clone size: once; D gene: .; V gene: TRBV7-3; CDR3 DNA: TGTGCCAGCAGCTTAACTGAGTTGGGGGAGCTGTTTTTT; CDR3 protein: CASSLTELGELFF
J gene: TRBJ1-1; clone size: .; D gene: TRBD1; V gene: TRBV29-1; CDR3 DNA: TGCAGCGTTCGGACAGGGGCTGACACTGAAGCTTTCTTT; CDR3 protein: CSVRTGADTEAFF
J gene: TRBJ2-1; clone size: .; D gene: TRBD2; V gene: TRBV19; CDR3 DNA: TGTGCCAGTAGTATCACTAGCGGGAGTCATGAGCAGTTCTTC; CDR3 protein: CASSITSGSHEQFF
J gene: TRBJ2-1; clone size: .; D gene: TRBD2; V gene: TRBV5-1; CDR3 DNA: TGCGCCAGCAGCTTGCCTAGCGGGAGGGCAAATGAGCAGTTCTTC; CDR3 protein: CASSLPSGRANEQFF
J gene: TRBJ1-1; clone size: .; D gene: TRBD1; V gene: TRBV19; CDR3 DNA: TGTGCCAGTAGTCAATCTCCCGGGACAGGGGGCACTGAAGCTTTCTTT; CDR3 protein: CASSQSPGTGGTEAFF
J gene: TRBJ1-5; clone size: .; D gene: .; V gene: TRBV5-5; CDR3 DNA: TGTGCCAGCAGCTTGGATGGGAGTAATCAGCCCCAGCATTTT; CDR3 protein: CASSLDGSNQPQHF
J gene: TRBJ2-3; clone size: .; D gene: TRBD2; V gene: TRBV6-5; CDR3 DNA: TGTGCCAGCAAGACTAGCGGGGCAGATACGCAGTATTTT; CDR3 protein: CASKTSGADTQYF
J gene: TRBJ1-6; clone size: .; D gene: TRBD1; V gene: TRBV6-1; CDR3 DNA: TGTGCCAGCAGTGTTGCACAGGGGGCAAGGAATTCACCCCTCCACTTT; CDR3 protein: CASSVAQGARNSPLHF
J gene: TRBJ2-7; clone size: .; D gene: .; V gene: TRBV28; CDR3 DNA: TGTGCCAGCAGTCGATCTATCTACGAGCAGTACTTC; CDR3 protein: CASSRSIYEQYF
J gene: TRBJ1-5; clone size: .; D gene: .; V gene: TRBV4-1; CDR3 DNA: TGCGCCAGCAGTCAATTAGCTAACCGGGACACCGGAAATCAGCCCCAGCATTTT; CDR3 protein: CASSQLANRDTGNQPQHF
J gene: TRBJ2-3; clone size: .; D gene: .; V gene: TRBV29-1; CDR3 DNA: TGCAGCGTTCTAAACAGCCCCACGAATACGCAGTATTTT; CDR3 protein: CSVLNSPTNTQYF
J gene: TRBJ1-1; clone size: .; D gene: TRBD1; V gene: TRBV12-5; CDR3 DNA: TGTGCTAGTGGTCCTGGGACAGGGGGGATGAACACTGAAGCTTTCTTT; CDR3 protein: CASGPGTGGMNTEAFF
J gene: TRBJ2-5; clone size: once; D gene: TRBD2; V gene: TRBV9; CDR3 DNA: TGTGCCGGCAGCGCGGGACTAGTCAGCCAAGAGACCCAGTACTTC; CDR3 protein: CAGSAGLVSQETQYF
J gene: TRBJ1-2; clone size: .; D gene: TRBD1; V gene: TRBV6-7; CDR3 DNA: TGTGCCAGCAGTTACCACCGGACAGGTGCACCCCTGCTCTTGTACACCTTC; CDR3 protein: CASSYHRTGAPLLLYTF
J gene: TRBJ2-1; clone size: .; D gene: .; V gene: TRBV15; CDR3 DNA: TGTGCCACCAGCCCACCCCCGGGACTTCCCAACAATGAGCAGTTCTTC; CDR3 protein: CATSPPPGLPNNEQFF
J gene: TRBJ2-2; clone size: .; D gene: .; V gene: TRBV7-2; CDR3 DNA: TGTGCCAGCAGCTTACCCTCGAACACCGGGGAGCTGTTTTTT; CDR3 protein: CASSLPSNTGELFF
J gene: TRBJ2-3; clone size: .; D gene: .; V gene: TRBV27; CDR3 DNA: TGTGCCAGCAGTTTTAGCGCACAGCTCACAGATACGCAGTATTTT; CDR3 protein: CASSFSAQLTDTQYF
J gene: TRBJ2-3; clone size: .; D gene: TRBD1; V gene: TRBV5-1; CDR3 DNA: TGCGCCAGCAGCTTGTCCGGACAGGGTAGCACAGATACGCAGTATTTT; CDR3 protein: CASSLSGQGSTDTQYF
J gene: TRBJ2-7; clone size: .; D gene: TRBD2; V gene: TRBV2; CDR3 DNA: TGTGCCAGCAGTGAAGCTTCCTGGACTAGCGGGAGTTTCGAGCAGTACTTC; CDR3 protein: CASSEASWTSGSFEQYF
J gene: TRBJ2-2; clone size: .; D gene: TRBD2; V gene: TRBV5-4; CDR3 DNA: TGTGCCAGCAGCCCGCAAGGGACTAGCGGGAGGGCGTACACCGGGGAGCTGTTTTTT; CDR3 protein: CASSPQGTSGRAYTGELFF
J gene: TRBJ2-3; clone size: .; D gene: .; V gene: TRBV7-2; CDR3 DNA: TGTGCCAGCAGCTCTCCGCGGGACAGCTCAGATACGCAGTATTTT; CDR3 protein: CASSSPRDSSDTQYF
J gene: TRBJ2-7; clone size: .; D gene: .; V gene: TRBV20-1; CDR3 DNA: TGCAGTGCTAGTGTGGGAGCATCCTACGAGCAGTACTTC; CDR3 protein: CSASVGASYEQYF
J gene: TRBJ2-7; clone size: .; D gene: .; V gene: TRBV11-2; CDR3 DNA: TGTGCCAGCAGCATTCAGGGTCCCGAGCAGTACTTC; CDR3 protein: CASSIQGPEQYF
J gene: TRBJ1-5; clone size: .; D gene: TRBD1; V gene: TRBV5-1; CDR3 DNA: TGCGCCAGCAGCTTAGGACAGGAGAACCAGCCCCAGCATTTT; CDR3 protein: CASSLGQENQPQHF
J gene: TRBJ2-3; clone size: .; D gene: .; V gene: TRBV27; CDR3 DNA: TGTGCCACTACCCTCGGGACTAGCACAGATACGCAGTATTTT; CDR3 protein: CATTLGTSTDTQYF
J gene: TRBJ1-3; clone size: .; D gene: .; V gene: TRBV4-1; CDR3 DNA: TGCGCCAGCAGCCAACAGGGATCAGGAAACACCATATATTTT; CDR3 protein: CASSQQGSGNTIYF
J gene: TRBJ2-5; clone size: .; D gene: TRBD2; V gene: TRBV4-2; CDR3 DNA: TGTGCCAGCAGCCAAGGGGCTAGCGGCCAGGAGACCCAGTACTTC; CDR3 protein: CASSQGASGQETQYF
J gene: TRBJ1-6; clone size: .; D gene: .; V gene: TRBV27; CDR3 DNA: TGTGCCAGCAAGGGGCAGCCCGTGAGCTCCTATAATTCACCCCTCCACTTT; CDR3 protein: CASKGQPVSSYNSPLHF
J gene: TRBJ2-5; clone size: once; D gene: TRBD1; V gene: TRBV7-2; CDR3 DNA: TGTGCCAGCAGCCCAGGGGGCCCTCAGTACTTC; CDR3 protein: CASSPGGPQYF
J gene: TRBJ2-6; clone size: .; D gene: TRBD1; V gene: TRBV29-1; CDR3 DNA: TGCAGCGTACGGACAGGGGGATATTCGAATGGGGCCAACGTCCTGACTTTC; CDR3 protein: CSVRTGGYSNGANVLTF
J gene: TRBJ1-2; clone size: .; D gene: .; V gene: TRBV5-1; CDR3 DNA: TGCGCCAGCAGCTTGGCCAGGCTCTATGGCTACACCTTC; CDR3 protein: CASSLARLYGYTF